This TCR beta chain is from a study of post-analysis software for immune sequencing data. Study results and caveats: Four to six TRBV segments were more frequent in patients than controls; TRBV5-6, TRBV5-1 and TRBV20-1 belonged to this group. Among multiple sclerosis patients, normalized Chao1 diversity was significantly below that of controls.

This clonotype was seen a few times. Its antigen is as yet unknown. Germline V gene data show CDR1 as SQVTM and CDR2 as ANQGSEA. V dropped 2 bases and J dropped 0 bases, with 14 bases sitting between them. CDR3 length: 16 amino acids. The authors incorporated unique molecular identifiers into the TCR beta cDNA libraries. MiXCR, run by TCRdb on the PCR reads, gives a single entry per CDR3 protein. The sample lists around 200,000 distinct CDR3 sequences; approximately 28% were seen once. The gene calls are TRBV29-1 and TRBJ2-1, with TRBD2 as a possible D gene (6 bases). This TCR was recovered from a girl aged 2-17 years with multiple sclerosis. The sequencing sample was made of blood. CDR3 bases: TGCAGCGTTGAACCCGGGACTGCTAGCTCCTACAATGAGCAGTTCTTC. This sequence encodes CSVEPGTASSYNEQFF.